This entry lists 4 T cell receptor gamma chains sequenced from one sample in a study of gamma delta lymphoproliferative disorders and STAT genes. TCRdb fed the multiplex PCR reads into CATT to redo clone calling. The sample includes 500 to 600 gamma-chain clones, 25% to 30% of them seen just once. The receptor sequences were amplified from genomic DNA of peripheral blood mononuclear cells. The sequencing sample was made of blood. The origin of the receptors is a human donor in good health.

Judged by abundance, this clone is large. The chain couples TRGV9 to TRGJP. The J gene is absent in TCRdb and was assigned here via DNA matching to germline. V dropped 1 base and J dropped 6; count of bases not matched to a gene: 6. Per germline, CDR1 GITISATS and CDR2 ISYDGTV (reference sequence). The CDR3 spans 17 residues. The CDR3 DNA reads TGTGCCTTGTGGGAGGTCACAGGAGAGTTGGGCAAAAAAATCAAGGTATTT. Amino acids: CALWEVTGELGKKIKVF.

On this clone: A read error may produce the germline difference seen at one junction end. The genes are TRGV3 and TRGJ1 or TRGJ2. TCRdb records no J gene; here it was assigned by comparing the DNA to germline. CDR1 and CDR2 from the germline V gene are VTNTFY and YDVSTARD (reference sequence). The CDR3 runs to 11 residues. The CDR3 loop reads CATWGRPGKLF. DNA for the CDR3: TGTGCCACCTGGGGCAGGCCGGGGAAACTCTTT.

This clone was observed a handful of times. The protein recorded in TCRdb matches a much larger clone and deviates from this DNA's translation at residue 17, suggesting a read error; the protein here is obtained by translating the DNA. The rearrangement uses TRGV4 and TRGJ1 or TRGJ2. Since TCRdb gives no J gene, matching the DNA to germline was used here to assign it. CDR1 and CDR2 (germline): EGSTGY, YDSYTSSV. The CDR3 is 21 residues long. CDR3: CATWDGPGRSAPVSNYCKKLF. The CDR3 DNA follows: TGTGCCACCTGGGATGGGCCGGGCCGCTCGGCCCCCGTATCGAATTATTGTAAGAAACTCTTT.

DNA for the CDR3: TGTGCCACCTGGGACAGGCCGCGGTCCCGTCCGTTTTATTATAAGAAACTCTTT. Protein: CATWDRPRSRPFYYKKLF. The V gene is TRGV5, the J gene TRGJ1 or TRGJ2. TCRdb carries no J gene annotation; the J gene was assigned here by matching the DNA with germline. The junction had 17 bases not matched to a gene; V was cut back by 0 bases and J by 3 bases. Germline V lookup: CDR1 VINAFY, CDR2 YDVSNSKD. There are 18 residues in the CDR3.